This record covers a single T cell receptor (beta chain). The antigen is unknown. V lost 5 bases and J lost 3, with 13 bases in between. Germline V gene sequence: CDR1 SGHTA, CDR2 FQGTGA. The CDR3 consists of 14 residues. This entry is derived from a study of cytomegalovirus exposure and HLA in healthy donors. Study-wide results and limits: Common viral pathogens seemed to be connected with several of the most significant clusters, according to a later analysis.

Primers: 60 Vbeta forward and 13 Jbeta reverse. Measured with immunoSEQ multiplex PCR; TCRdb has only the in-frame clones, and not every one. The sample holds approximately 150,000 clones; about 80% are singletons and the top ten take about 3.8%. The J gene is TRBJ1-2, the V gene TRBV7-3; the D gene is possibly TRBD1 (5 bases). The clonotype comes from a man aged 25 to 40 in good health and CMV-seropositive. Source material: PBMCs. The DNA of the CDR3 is TGTGCCAGCAGCCCCTGGGCGGGGGACTATGGCTACACCTTC. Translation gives CASSPWAGDYGYTF.